A single sample is the source of the 10 T cell receptor beta chains below, sequenced in a study of blood T cell repertoires in COVID-19. Profiling relied on immunoSEQ multiplex PCR, and the TCRdb table lists in-frame clones only, not all of them. This sample carries around 230,000 clones, approximately 88% of them seen once, and the ten largest clones take about 2.3%. The sample consisted of PBMCs or T cells enriched from blood (not recorded which). The receptors shown here come from a woman between 35 and 50 years old with acute COVID-19.

The chain combines TRBV19 with TRBJ1-5, with a tentative D call TRBD1 (6 bases). In germline, CDR1 is LNHDA, CDR2 SQIVND (reference sequence). CDR3 size: 15 residues. V dropped 4 bases and J dropped 6 bases, with 16 bases sitting between them. The CDR3, as DNA: TGTGCCAGTAGTACGGGGAGGGGGGGCGGTCAGCCCCAGCATTTT. It is translated as CASSTGRGGGQPQHF.

The chain combines TRBV5-4 with TRBJ2-7; TRBD1 might be the D (6 bases). V was pared by 4 bases and J by 0 bases, with 11 bases between. The CDR3 runs to 14 residues. CDR1 is SGHNT and CDR2 is YYREEE in the germline V gene (reference sequence). In DNA form, the CDR3 reads TGTGCCAGCAGCCCCAGGGGCAGCTCCTACGAGCAGTACGTC. It codes for CASSPRGSSYEQYV.

Turning to this clone: This CDR3 is also generated by other DNA sequences in the sample. The V and J genes are TRBV15 and TRBJ2-1; D not resolved. Germline V gene data show CDR1 as LNHNV and CDR2 as YYDKDF (reference sequence). The CDR3 consists of 15 residues. V shed 1 base and J shed 0 bases, with 7 bases lying between them. In nucleotides, the CDR3 is TGTGCCACCAGCAGAGGAACAGACTCCTACAATGAGCAGTTCTTC. It is translated as CATSRGTDSYNEQFF.

This chain uses TRBV7-2 with TRBJ2-1; 9 bases map to TRBD1. CDR1 and CDR2 (germline): SGHTA, FQGNSA. This CDR3 comprises 15 residues. Trimming cost V 4 bases and J 2 bases; bases outside gene matches: 3. DNA for the CDR3: TGTGCCAGCAGCTCCCGGGACAGGGCCTACAATGAGCAGTTCTTC. Its translation: CASSSRDRAYNEQFF.

As concerns this clone: Other nucleotide sequences in the sample specify the same CDR3. This chain connects TRBV7-9 to TRBJ1-2, with D uncertain. V was pared by 4 bases and J by 0 bases, with 6 bases between. The CDR3 is 13 amino acids. Germline V lookup: CDR1 SEHNR, CDR2 FQNEAQ (reference sequence). DNA of the CDR3: TGTGCCAGCAGCTGGGGAGCTAACTATGGCTACACCTTC. Encoded protein: CASSWGANYGYTF.

The chain joins TRBV2 to TRBJ2-1, with a weak D call TRBD1 (6 bases). Germline V gene lookup returns CDR1 SNHLY and CDR2 FYNNEI. This CDR3 is built from 13 residues. Trimming removed 5 bases at V and 6 bases at J, with 11 bases between. The CDR3: CASSPRGANEQFF. CDR3 coding DNA: TGTGCCAGCAGTCCCAGGGGCGCCAATGAGCAGTTCTTC. The full variable domain, rest sourced from reference TRBV2 and TRBJ2-1, is EPEVTQTPSHQVTQMGQEVILRCVPISNHLYFYWYRQILGQKVEFLVSFYNNEISEKSEIFDDQFSVERPDGSNFTLKIRSTKLEDSAMYFCASSPRGANEQFFGPGTRLTVL.

This clone was counted only a few times. The chain uses TRBV18 and TRBJ2-7; D perhaps matches TRBD2 (5 bases). The CDR3 is made up of 14 amino acids. Germline V gene lookup returns CDR1 KGHSH and CDR2 LQKENI. V gave up 3 bases and J gave up 4 bases, with 13 bases separating them. The CDR3 reads CASSPGGPSYEQYF. In DNA form, the CDR3 reads TGTGCCAGCTCACCGGGCGGGCCCTCTTACGAGCAGTACTTC.

This clone was observed a single time. The chain couples TRBV30 to TRBJ1-1, with 11 bases aligning to TRBD1. Per the germline V gene, CDR1 is GTSNPN and CDR2 is SVGIG (reference sequence). V shed 5 bases and J 3 bases; nucleotides not matched to a gene: 17. This CDR3 is built from 18 residues. CDR3 residues: CAWSQGSGTGGKDTEAFF. The CDR3 coding sequence is TGTGCCTGGTCCCAGGGATCCGGGACAGGGGGAAAGGACACTGAAGCTTTCTTT.

V and J are TRBV19 and TRBJ2-5; TRBD2 aligns across 14 bases. CDR1 and CDR2 from the germline V gene are LNHDA and SQIVND (reference sequence). The CDR3 is 15 amino acids. V dropped 5 bases and J dropped 5; count of bases not matched to a gene: 4. CDR3 sequence reads: CASSPGLAGAETQYF. The CDR3 coding sequence is TGTGCCAGTAGTCCGGGACTAGCGGGGGCTGAGACCCAGTACTTC.

The chain carries TRBV5-4 and TRBJ2-3; D perhaps matches TRBD2 (5 bases). Germline V gene sequence: CDR1 SGHNT, CDR2 YYREEE (reference sequence). The CDR3 has 15 residues. With 0 bases removed from V and 6 bases from J, the gap between germline ends came to 14 bases. The CDR3 reads CASSLASGSGDTQYF. The DNA of the CDR3 is TGTGCCAGCAGCTTGGCATCGGGGAGTGGGGATACGCAGTATTTT.